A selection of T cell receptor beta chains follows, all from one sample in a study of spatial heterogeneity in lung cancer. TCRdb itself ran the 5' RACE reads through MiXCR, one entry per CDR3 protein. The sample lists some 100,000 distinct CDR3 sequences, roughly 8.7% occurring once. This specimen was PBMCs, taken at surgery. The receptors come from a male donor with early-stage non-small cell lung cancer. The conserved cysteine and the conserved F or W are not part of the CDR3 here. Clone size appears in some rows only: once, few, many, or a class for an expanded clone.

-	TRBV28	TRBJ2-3	ASSPPGLARKSTDTQY
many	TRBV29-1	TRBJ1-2	SVEVETNYGYT
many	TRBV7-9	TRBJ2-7	ASSLTSPTRSYEQY
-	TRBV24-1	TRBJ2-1	ATILRCGTTGAEVPYNEQF
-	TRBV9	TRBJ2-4	ANRRQGEAKNIQY
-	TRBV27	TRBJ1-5	ASSPYTGIQPQH
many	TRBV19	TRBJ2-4	ASSSGTRRNIQY
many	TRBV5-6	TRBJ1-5	ASSFRDQPQH
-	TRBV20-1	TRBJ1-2	SATVTGFYGYT
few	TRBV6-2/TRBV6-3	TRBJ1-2	ASSSGEGGPPGYT
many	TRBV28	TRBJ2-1	ASSLTDRGLKGQF
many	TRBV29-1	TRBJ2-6	SVVTGANVLT
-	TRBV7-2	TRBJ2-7	ASSLAGGGTSYEQY
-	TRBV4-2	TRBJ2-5	ASSQGQPGETQY
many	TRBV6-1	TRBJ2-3	ASSEAYTPAGDTQY
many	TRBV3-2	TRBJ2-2	ASSPKQGSTGELF
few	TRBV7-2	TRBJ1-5	ASSPGSNQPQH
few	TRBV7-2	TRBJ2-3	ASSPWGGPTDTQY
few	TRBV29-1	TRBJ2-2	SAVGGGLNTGELF
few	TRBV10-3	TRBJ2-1	AISDASGGEQF
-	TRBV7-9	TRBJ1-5	ASSSGQVSNQPQH
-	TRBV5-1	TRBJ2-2	ASSLAGGGTGELF
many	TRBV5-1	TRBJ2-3	ASSYFSSTDTQY
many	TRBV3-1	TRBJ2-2	ASSPKTRFTGELF
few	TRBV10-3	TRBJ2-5	AIAGGPEETQY
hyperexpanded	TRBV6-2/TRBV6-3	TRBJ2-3	ASSYWGTTDTQY
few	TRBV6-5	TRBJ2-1	ASSYSTGHLEQF
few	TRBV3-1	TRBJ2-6	ASSPRGSGANVLT
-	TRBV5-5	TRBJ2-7	ASSLGRETYEQY
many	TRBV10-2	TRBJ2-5	ASTTGVETQY
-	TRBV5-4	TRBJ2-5	ASSLDNQETQY
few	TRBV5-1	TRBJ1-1	ASSPGPGQETEAF
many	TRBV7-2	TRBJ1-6	ASSFRGENSPLH
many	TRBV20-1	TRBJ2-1	SARALAGGSYNEQF
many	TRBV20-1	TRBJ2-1	SAREKTHSNEQF
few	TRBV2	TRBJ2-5	ASRKQQGYETQY
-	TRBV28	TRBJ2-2	ASTLGDSGTGELF
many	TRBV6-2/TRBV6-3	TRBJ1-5	ASSTGQGRQPQH
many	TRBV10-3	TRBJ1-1	AISGQANTEAF
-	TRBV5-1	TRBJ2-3	ASSSTGRTDTQY
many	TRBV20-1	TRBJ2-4	SALQGSGAKNIQY
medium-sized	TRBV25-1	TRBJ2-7	ASGDRDREQY